This TCR beta chain appears in the sequencing data of a study of blood T cell repertoires in COVID-19. Turning to the study itself: Sites in the United States, Italy and Spain provided acute and convalescent COVID-19 samples. Sources were T cells, B-cell-depleted T cells, or PBMCs; the material itself was cDNA or gDNA.

This clone was seen a few times. Methods used by the authors: Estimation of nucleated cell counts relied on the amplification of reference gene primers. TCRdb keeps only in-frame clones here, not all; method: immunoSEQ multiplex PCR. The DNA was the basis for D and trimming; V, J and clone size are from that table. The repertoire consists of under 300,000 clones, with around 85% occurring once and the leading ten covering 9.6%. The V gene's germline CDR1 is KGHSH and CDR2 LQKENI. The CDR3 length is 15 residues. Trimming cost V 6 bases and J 2 bases; bases outside gene matches: 3. The chain recombines TRBV18 with TRBJ2-1; 11 positions match TRBD2. The TCR sequence derives from a woman older than 75 with acute or convalescent COVID-19. The sequencing sample was made of peripheral blood. CDR3 loop: CASSIAGGTYNEQFF. The CDR3 nucleotides read TGTGCCAGCTCTATAGCGGGGGGGACCTACAATGAGCAGTTCTTC.